These 10 T cell receptor beta chains were sequenced from one sample in a study of human T cells and chemical hapten exposure. TCRdb re-derived calls from the RACE reads in MiXCR, one entry per CDR3 protein. The sample shows around 60,000 distinct CDR3 sequences, approximately 6.7% of them seen only once. Noted time point: pre-sensitization, week 0. Treatment of the sample: therapeutic diphenylcyclopropenone sensitization with weekly scalp DPC. This specimen consisted of whole blood, obtained in connection with sensitization to the hapten diphenylcyclopropenone (DPC). The receptors stem from a woman aged 25 to 39 with alopecia areata. Some clones in this sample may be carry-over from other donors' samples.

This clonotype was recorded many times. This chain joins TRBV20-1 and TRBJ1-1, with D uncertain. The CDR3 totals 13 residues. V was cut by 5 bases and J by 0 bases, with 10 bases left in between. Germline CDR1 reads DFQATT; CDR2 reads SNEGSKA (reference sequence). The CDR3 DNA reads TGCAGTGCTCATGGATTACTGAACACTGAAGCTTTCTTT. Encoded protein: CSAHGLLNTEAFF.

This clonotype was counted ten times or more. The chain is built from TRBV7-9 and TRBJ1-1, with a weak D call TRBD1 (5 bases). The ends were cut back, 7 bases at V and 6 bases at J, with 12 bases in the middle. The CDR3 contains 12 residues. Germline V gives CDR1 SEHNR, CDR2 FQNEAQ (reference sequence). CDR3 region: CASTLGVAEAFF. CDR3 coding DNA: TGTGCCAGCACCCTGGGGGTCGCTGAAGCTTTCTTT.

This clonotype appeared a few times. The chain carries TRBV5-6 and TRBJ1-6; D remains ambiguous. Germline-derived CDR1 and CDR2 are SGHDT and YYEEEE. CDR3 size: 15 residues. V gave up 4 bases and J gave up 4 bases, with 12 bases separating them. CDR3 in amino acids: CASSRSGVYNSPLHF. CDR3 in DNA: TGTGCCAGCAGCCGCTCCGGGGTGTATAATTCACCCCTCCACTTT.

This clonotype has at least ten counts. The rearrangement joins TRBV6-5 to TRBJ2-3; D is unresolved. CDR1 is MNHEY, CDR2 SVGAGI, per germline. This CDR3 spans 14 amino acids. The V end lost 6 bases, the J end lost 0 bases, and 10 bases lay between the germline ends. Written as DNA, the CDR3 is TGTGCCAGCAGCCCAACGACTAGCACAGATACGCAGTATTTT. Translated, it gives CASSPTTSTDTQYF.

This clonotype was seen repeatedly, ten times or more. The chain recombines TRBV2 with TRBJ2-3, with D unresolved. The CDR3 runs 12 residues. Germline V CDR1 and CDR2: SNHLY, FYNNEI. V was trimmed by 4 bases and J by 5 bases, leaving 7 bases between them. The CDR3 is CASSGVGDTQYF. The CDR3 DNA sequence: TGTGCCAGCAGTGGAGTAGGAGATACGCAGTATTTT.

This clonotype has just a few counts. The chain joins TRBV3-1 to TRBJ1-6; D possibly corresponds to TRBD1 (6 bases). Looked up from germline, CDR1 is LGHDT and CDR2 is YNNKEL (reference sequence). The length of the CDR3 is 15 residues. V was clipped by 0 bases and J by 7 bases, with 10 bases between them. The CDR3 loop reads CASSQDLGGNSPLHF. The CDR3 region has the DNA TGTGCCAGCAGCCAAGATTTAGGGGGGAATTCACCCCTCCACTTT.

The genes are TRBV12-3 or TRBV12-4 and TRBJ2-4; the D gene is possibly TRBD2 (7 bases). The CDR3 loop spans 15 amino acids. Trimming took off 5 bases at V and 2 bases at J, with 13 bases between the two ends. CDR3 nucleotides: TGTGCCAGCAGTCGATGGGGGGGCCCCAAAAACATTCAGTACTTC. Translating it yields CASSRWGGPKNIQYF.

This clonotype was counted at least ten times. J is TRBJ2-7 and V is TRBV20-1; D is perhaps TRBD1 (6 bases). CDR3 length: 12 residues. V dropped 5 bases and J dropped 3 bases, with 11 bases sitting between them. CDR1 is DFQATT, CDR2 SNEGSKA, per germline (reference sequence). CDR3 coding DNA: TGCAGTGCTCTCAGGGGTGACTACGAGCAGTACTTC. Amino acid sequence: CSALRGDYEQYF.

This clonotype showed up just a few times. It may be a read error: a sequence one base away is much more abundant. The genes are TRBV18 and TRBJ2-7, with D maybe TRBD1 (6 bases). The germline gives CDR1 KGHSH, CDR2 LQKENI. Between the trimmed V and J ends, which lost 4 bases and 5 bases, there was a span of 12 bases. CDR3 size: 13 residues. The CDR3 region is CASSLGRGNEQYF. The CDR3 DNA sequence: TGTGCCAGCTCACTCGGCAGGGGCAACGAGCAGTACTTC.

This clonotype occurred many times. This chain links TRBV5-1 with TRBJ1-1; D not resolved. Per germline, CDR1 SGHRS and CDR2 YFSETQ. This CDR3 is 15 amino acids long. V was pared by 2 bases and J by 1 base, with 12 bases between. The CDR3 reads CASSLLGRANTEAFF. The CDR3 DNA sequence: TGCGCCAGCAGCTTATTAGGACGGGCGAACACTGAAGCTTTCTTT.